The next 15 T cell receptor beta chains were all read from a single sample in a study of breast tumors, draining lymph nodes, adjacent tissues. TCRdb ran MiXCR on the multiplex PCR reads and lists one entry per CDR3 protein. This sample yields around 300,000 distinct CDR3 sequences, of which 30% to 35% are seen a single time; about 1% belongs to the top ten. Samples came from axillary lymph nodes draining the breast cancer. Sequenced: axillary lymph node tissue. The origin of the receptors is a female donor with breast cancer. Some clones in this sample may be carry-over from other donors' samples.

This clonotype was seen at least ten times. The rearrangement joins TRBV28 to TRBJ1-3; D is perhaps TRBD1 (6 bases). Germline assignment: CDR1 MDHEN and CDR2 SYDVKM. Trimming took off 6 bases at V and 2 bases at J, with 11 bases between the two ends. The CDR3 length is 14 residues. For the CDR3, the DNA is TGTGCCAGCAGGTACAGGGTTACTGGAAACACCATATATTTT. Translation: CASRYRVTGNTIYF.

This clonotype was seen only a few times. This sequence joins TRBV24-1 and TRBJ1-1; D not resolved. The germline V gene encodes CDR1 KGHDR and CDR2 SFDVKD. The CDR3 length is 13 residues. V was clipped by 6 bases and J by 1 base, with 8 bases between them. CDR3 amino acids: CATSLGRNTEAFF. DNA of the CDR3: TGTGCCACCAGTTTGGGAAGGAACACTGAAGCTTTCTTT.

The chain uses TRBV6-2 or TRBV6-3 and TRBJ2-5; TRBD2 matches 8 bases. Germline CDR1 and CDR2: MNHEY and SVGEGT. The CDR3 loop spans 15 amino acids. After removal of 4 bases from V and 0 bases from J, the junction contained 4 bases not matched to a gene. The CDR3 bases are TGTGCCAGCAGTTCGGGGACTAGAAACCAAGAGACCCAGTACTTC. Its protein product is CASSSGTRNQETQYF.

The sample holds a few counts of this clonotype. The V gene is TRBV18, the J gene TRBJ2-1; D unclear. The CDR3 loop spans 11 amino acids. CDR1 and CDR2 (germline): KGHSH, LQKENI. V was shortened by 3 bases and J by 5 bases, with 2 bases between the two germline ends. This CDR3 reads CASSPDNEQFF. For the CDR3, the DNA is TGTGCCAGCTCACCCGACAATGAGCAGTTCTTC.

V and J are TRBV20-1 and TRBJ1-1; D not certain. The CDR3 spans 13 residues. CDR1 is DFQATT, CDR2 SNEGSKA, per germline (reference sequence). V was clipped by 6 bases and J by 1 base, with 12 bases between them. CDR3 nucleotide sequence: TGCAGTGCCTCACGTCCGGAGAACACTGAAGCTTTCTTT. Encoded protein: CSASRPENTEAFF.

V gene TRBV19 combines with J gene TRBJ2-3; TRBD2 matches at 10 bases. Germline-derived CDR1 and CDR2 are LNHDA and SQIVND (reference sequence). The CDR3 has 18 residues. The ends lost 4 bases at V and 5 bases at J; junction bases unmatched: 15. The CDR3 reads CASSTHWASGRGGDTQYF. The CDR3 DNA follows: TGTGCCAGTAGTACCCATTGGGCTAGCGGGAGAGGGGGAGATACGCAGTATTTT.

This clonotype was seen a single time. The rearrangement uses TRBV10-3 and TRBJ1-4; D call uncertain. CDR1 and CDR2 (germline): ENHRY, SYGVKD. The CDR3 covers 14 residues. The V end lost 2 bases, the J end lost 7 bases, and 11 bases lay between the germline ends. The CDR3 DNA sequence: TGTGCCATCAGTGAGGAGGGAAATTCTGAAAAACTGTTTTTT. This gives the protein CAISEEGNSEKLFF.

The sample holds many counts of this clonotype. V gene TRBV30 combines with J gene TRBJ1-3; D not resolved. CDR1 GTSNPN and CDR2 SVGIG come from the germline V gene (reference sequence). The CDR3 loop spans 13 amino acids. Trimming took off 0 bases at V and 6 bases at J, with 9 bases between the two ends. The CDR3 sequence: CAWSVRQTNTIYF. CDR3 nucleotides: TGTGCCTGGAGTGTTAGGCAGACAAACACCATATATTTT.

V and J are TRBV19 and TRBJ1-1; tentatively, D is TRBD1 (5 bases). Between the trimmed V and J ends, which lost 10 bases and 3 bases, there was a span of 15 bases. There are 13 residues in the CDR3. Looked up from germline, CDR1 is LNHDA and CDR2 is SQIVND (reference sequence). The CDR3 DNA reads as TGTGCCACGGGGACGGCCCAGGACACTGAAGCTTTCTTT. Translated: CATGTAQDTEAFF.

As to this clonotype: A clone one base away is much larger, so this may be a read error. The conserved closing phenylalanine or tryptophan is absent in this CDR3, likely reflecting a read error. The limits of the CDR3 on the DNA are not certain, so only TCRdb's listed CDR3 is given. J is TRBJ2-1 and V is TRBV6-6; the D segment call TRBD1 is taken from the table without a DNA check. CDR1 and CDR2 from the germline V gene are MNHNY and SVGAGI (reference sequence). The CDR3 has 16 residues if both end residues are counted. This chain's CDR3 is CASSRTDKGDSGRRFS.

This clonotype was found many times. CDR3 in amino acids: CASSLLAGGRETQYF. CDR3 bases: TGTGCCAGCAGCTTACTAGCGGGAGGACGAGAGACCCAGTACTTC. The chain carries TRBV5-4 and TRBJ2-5; 12 bases fit TRBD2. Germline V CDR1 and CDR2: SGHNT, YYREEE (reference sequence). The CDR3 covers 15 residues. With 2 bases clipped from V and 4 bases from J, the junction kept 3 bases outside the gene matches.

This clonotype has a handful of counts. This rearrangement joins TRBV6-1 to TRBJ1-5; D is unresolved. The CDR3 is made up of 13 amino acids. Trimming removed 7 bases at V and 9 bases at J, with 16 bases between. Germline V gene data show CDR1 as MNHNS and CDR2 as SASEGT. CDR3 nucleotide sequence: TGTGCCAGCAAACGGGAAGATATTTGGCCCCAGCATTTT. It yields the protein CASKREDIWPQHF.

This clonotype was seen ten or more times. The chain employs TRBV20-1 and TRBJ2-1, with a weak D call TRBD2 (6 bases). Between the trimmed V and J ends, which lost 7 bases and 0 bases, there was a span of 16 bases. Germline values: CDR1 DFQATT, CDR2 SNEGSKA (reference sequence). The CDR3 runs 15 residues. The CDR3 spells CSVEGAGTSYNEQFF. CDR3 DNA sequence: TGCAGTGTTGAGGGAGCGGGTACCTCCTACAATGAGCAGTTCTTC.

This clonotype was counted at least ten times. The genes are TRBV9 and TRBJ2-1; D uncertain. This CDR3 has 15 amino acids. Germline CDR1 reads SGDLS; CDR2 reads YYNGEE. Trimming took off 0 bases at V and 8 bases at J, with 15 bases between the two ends. The CDR3 region has the DNA TGTGCCAGCAGCGTAGCTACCGCGGCCACAGATGAGCAGTTCTTC. This codes for CASSVATAATDEQFF.

A few counts support this clonotype. The J gene is TRBJ2-2, the V gene TRBV11-2; the D is unclear. Trimming stripped 5 bases from V and 6 bases from J, with 10 bases between. The CDR3 extends over 13 amino acids. Germline assignment: CDR1 SGHAT and CDR2 FQNNGV. In DNA, the CDR3 is TGTGCCAGCAGCCCCCGGGCCCCCGGGGAGCTGTTTTTT. It translates to CASSPRAPGELFF.